Sequencing of this TCR beta chain was carried out in a study of blood T cell repertoires in COVID-19. As for the study in general: T cells, B-cell-depleted T cells, or PBMCs supplied cDNA or gDNA.

TCRdb keeps only in-frame clones here, not all; method: immunoSEQ multiplex PCR. The data hold 110,000 to 150,000 clones, with 75% to 90% observed a single time. The sequence was obtained from a man in his 60s with active or convalescent COVID-19. The sample comprised peripheral blood.

CDR3 residues: CASSQPRDRAHEQYF. CDR3 DNA: TGCGCCAGCAGCCAGCCGCGGGACAGGGCCCACGAGCAGTACTTC. The genes are TRBV4-1 and TRBJ2-7, with 9 positions matching TRBD1. Germline V gene sequence: CDR1 MGHRA, CDR2 YSYEKL. There are 15 residues in the CDR3. The V segment lost 3 bases and the J segment 5 bases; nucleotides outside the gene matches: 8.